Included here is one TCR beta chain sequence, with context. Participants were placed into cohorts based on the clinical history they reported. V gave up 1 base and J gave up 0 bases, with 7 bases separating them. CDR3 length: 15 amino acids. The germline V gene has CDR1 LNHDA and CDR2 SQIVND (reference sequence). The data stem from a study of blood T cell repertoires in COVID-19. Study details: Some COVID-19 samples were acute and others convalescent; all came from the United States, Italy and Spain.

As processed by the authors: Reference gene primer amplification in the assay estimated nucleated cell counts. TCRdb's table, derived via immunoSEQ multiplex PCR, lists solely in-frame clones and lacks some. The V and J calls and clone size were taken over from that table, and D and trimming were inferred from the DNA. The sample lists about 220,000 clones, around 91% seen once, with roughly 3.7% in the top ten. This chain uses TRBV19 with TRBJ1-5, with a weak D call TRBD1 (6 bases). The sequencing input was PBMCs or T cells enriched from blood (not recorded which). This receptor was obtained from a woman younger than 35 in a cohort exposed to, infected with or recovered from COVID-19 (not recorded which). The CDR3: CASSIGTVSNQPQHF. CDR3 DNA: TGTGCCAGTAGTATAGGGACAGTTAGCAATCAGCCCCAGCATTTT.